The rows below give T cell receptor beta chains drawn from one sample of a study of a mutant IDH1 vaccine in newly diagnosed glioma. The method was immunoSEQ multiplex PCR; TCRdb's version includes in-frame clones alone and lacks a portion of them. The sample includes fewer than 50,000 clones, roughly 90% of them seen just once. This specimen was PBMCs, taken from a glioma patient treated with radiotherapy, temozolomide or both. The origin of the receptors is a young man with glioma. Each CDR3 is given with its conserved first and last residue. Fields, in order: clone size, V gene, J gene, D gene, CDR3 protein, CDR3 DNA. The D gene is left open where the match is weak. Not every row has a clone size; where given, it reads once, few, many or a size class.

-	TRBV28	TRBJ2-7	TRBD1	CASSEQGATYEQYF	TGTGCCAGCAGTGAACAGGGGGCGACGTACGAGCAGTACTTC
-	TRBV7-9	TRBJ1-1	-	CASSLRGSGTEAFF	TGTGCCAGCAGCTTAAGAGGGTCCGGCACTGAAGCTTTCTTT
-	TRBV4-3	TRBJ1-1	TRBD1	CASAPGQGVWYTEAFF	TGCGCCAGCGCACCGGGACAGGGGGTTTGGTACACTGAAGCTTTCTTT
-	TRBV7-2	TRBJ2-6	-	CASSLTGGANVLTF	TGTGCCAGCAGCTTGACGGGAGGGGCCAACGTCCTGACTTTC
-	TRBV28	TRBJ1-4	-	CASTRGGTNEKLFF	TGTGCCAGCACTCGGGGAGGCACTAATGAAAAACTGTTTTTT
once	TRBV6-5	TRBJ2-2	-	CASQGLTPPGELFF	TGTGCCAGCCAAGGGCTCACTCCGCCCGGGGAGCTGTTTTTT
-	TRBV5-1	TRBJ1-2	-	CASSLDSNYGYTF	TGCGCCAGCAGCTTGGACAGCAACTATGGCTACACCTTC
-	TRBV7-6	TRBJ1-2	TRBD1	CASSSGTGRGYGYTF	TGTGCCAGCAGCTCGGGGACAGGCCGAGGGTATGGCTACACCTTC
few	TRBV6-4	TRBJ1-2	TRBD1	CASSPISGQDMYGYTF	TGTGCCAGCAGTCCTATTAGCGGACAGGATATGTATGGCTACACCTTC
-	TRBV6-5	TRBJ1-1	-	CASSVNRGTEAFF	TGTGCCAGCAGTGTGAATCGGGGCACTGAAGCTTTCTTT
-	TRBV15	TRBJ1-4	-	CATSRVKGTNEKLFF	TGTGCCACCAGCAGAGTGAAGGGGACTAATGAAAAACTGTTTTTT
-	TRBV6-1	TRBJ1-1	-	CASREEVAFF	TGTGCCAGCAGGGAGGAGGTAGCTTTCTTT
-	TRBV5-6	TRBJ1-2	-	CASSWGAAGGYTF	TGTGCCAGCAGCTGGGGGGCCGCTGGTGGCTACACCTTC
-	TRBV5-1	TRBJ2-2	-	CASARTGELFF	TGCGCCAGCGCCAGAACCGGGGAGCTGTTTTTT
-	TRBV2	TRBJ2-7	TRBD1	CASSARQGRAYEQYF	TGTGCCAGCAGTGCCCGACAGGGGCGAGCCTACGAGCAGTACTTC
few	TRBV5-4	TRBJ1-4	-	CASSEGPNEKLFF	TGTGCCAGCAGCGAGGGACCGAATGAAAAACTGTTTTTT
-	TRBV5-1	TRBJ1-4	-	CASSSTATNEKLFF	TGCGCCAGCAGCTCGACAGCAACTAATGAAAAACTGTTTTTT
-	TRBV30	TRBJ1-1	-	CAWSVLGRRAAEAFF	TGTGCCTGGAGTGTACTGGGCAGGCGGGCGGCTGAAGCTTTCTTT
-	TRBV7-9	TRBJ2-1	TRBD2	CASSFVPGLAVNEQFF	TGTGCCAGCAGCTTCGTCCCGGGACTAGCGGTGAATGAGCAGTTCTTC
few	TRBV4-2	TRBJ2-7	-	CASSQRPRDQAHEQYF	TGTGCCAGCAGCCAGAGGCCCCGGGACCAAGCCCACGAGCAGTACTTC
-	TRBV9	TRBJ2-3	-	CASSVGGRGRTDTQYF	TGTGCCAGCAGCGTAGGGGGGCGAGGGCGCACAGATACGCAGTATTTT
-	TRBV4-3	TRBJ2-5	-	CASSQDLKIGETQYF	TGCGCCAGCAGCCAAGATCTGAAAATCGGGGAGACCCAGTACTTC
-	TRBV11-1	TRBJ1-1	-	CASSRSGTEAFF	TGTGCCAGCAGCCGGTCGGGAACTGAAGCTTTCTTT
few	TRBV30	TRBJ1-5	-	CAWSVIKGQPQHF	TGTGCCTGGAGTGTAATTAAGGGCCAGCCCCAGCATTTT
-	TRBV19	TRBJ1-5	-	CASRAEGGNQPQHF	TGTGCCAGTAGAGCCGAGGGAGGGAATCAGCCCCAGCATTTT
-	TRBV30	TRBJ1-3	-	CAWRPYSGNTIYF	TGTGCCTGGCGGCCGTACTCTGGAAACACCATATATTTT
once	TRBV7-2	TRBJ1-3	TRBD1	CASSRDRAGNTIYF	TGTGCCAGCAGCCGCGACAGGGCTGGAAACACCATATATTTT
-	TRBV6-4	TRBJ1-1	-	CASSADSKNTEAFF	TGTGCCAGCAGCGCCGACAGTAAGAACACTGAAGCTTTCTTT
-	TRBV7-9	TRBJ2-7	TRBD2	CASSQGFWTSGYSYEQYF	TGTGCCAGCAGCCAGGGGTTCTGGACTAGCGGATACTCCTACGAGCAGTACTTC
-	TRBV18	TRBJ1-1	TRBD1	CASGQGRGTEAFF	TGTGCCAGCGGACAGGGGAGGGGAACTGAAGCTTTCTTT
-	TRBV25-1	TRBJ2-1	-	CASSQNRAREVREQFF	TGTGCCAGCAGTCAAAACAGGGCTCGGGAGGTACGTGAGCAGTTCTTC
-	TRBV28	TRBJ2-6	TRBD1	CASSPIAGTARGAGANVLTF	TGTGCCAGCAGTCCTATAGCCGGGACAGCGAGAGGGGCTGGGGCCAACGTCCTGACTTTC
once	TRBV5-1	TRBJ1-2	-	CASSLGGAGGYTF	TGCGCCAGCAGCTTGGGGGGGGCTGGCGGCTACACCTTC
-	TRBV7-9	TRBJ2-5	TRBD2	CASSSTLFGTSGPETQYF	TGTGCCAGCAGCTCGACTCTGTTCGGGACTAGCGGCCCAGAGACCCAGTACTTC
-	TRBV27	TRBJ1-5	-	CASRPSGPRNQPQHF	TGTGCCAGCAGACCTTCCGGGCCCCGCAATCAGCCCCAGCATTTT
-	TRBV4-3	TRBJ1-6	TRBD1	CASSQDLTGVNSPLHF	TGCGCCAGCAGCCAAGATCTCACAGGGGTTAATTCACCCCTCCACTTT
-	TRBV4-3	TRBJ1-3	-	CASSQTGTGNTIYF	TGCGCCAGCAGCCAAACAGGGACCGGAAACACCATATATTTT
-	TRBV7-2	TRBJ1-2	-	CASSLGGIETNYGYTF	TGTGCCAGCAGCTTAGGAGGGATCGAAACTAACTATGGCTACACCTTC
-	TRBV6-5	TRBJ2-1	TRBD2	CASSSGTSGRNEQFF	TGTGCCAGCAGTTCCGGGACTAGCGGGAGGAATGAGCAGTTCTTC
-	TRBV6-5	TRBJ1-5	-	CASSSDRTQPQHF	TGTGCCAGCAGTTCCGACCGTACTCAGCCCCAGCATTTT
-	TRBV12-5	TRBJ2-7	-	CASRGQSYEQYF	TGTGCTAGTCGCGGACAGTCCTACGAGCAGTACTTC